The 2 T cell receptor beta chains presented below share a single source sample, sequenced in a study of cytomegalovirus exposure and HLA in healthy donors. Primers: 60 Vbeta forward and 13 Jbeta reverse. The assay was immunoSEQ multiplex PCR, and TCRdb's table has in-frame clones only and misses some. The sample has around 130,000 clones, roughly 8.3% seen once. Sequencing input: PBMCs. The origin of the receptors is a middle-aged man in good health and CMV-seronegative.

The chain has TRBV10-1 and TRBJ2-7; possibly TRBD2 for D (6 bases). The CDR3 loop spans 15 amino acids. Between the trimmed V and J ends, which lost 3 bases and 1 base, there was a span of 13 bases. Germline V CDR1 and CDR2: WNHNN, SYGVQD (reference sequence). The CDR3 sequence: CASSEGGVGSYEQYF. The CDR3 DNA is TGCGCCAGCAGTGAAGGCGGGGTGGGGTCCTACGAGCAGTACTTC.

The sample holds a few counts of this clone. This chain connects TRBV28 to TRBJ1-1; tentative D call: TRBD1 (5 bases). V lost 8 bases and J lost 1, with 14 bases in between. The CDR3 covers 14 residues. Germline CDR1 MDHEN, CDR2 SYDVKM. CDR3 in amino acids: CASGAAVTNTEAFF. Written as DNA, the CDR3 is TGTGCCAGCGGGGCCGCAGTAACGAACACTGAAGCTTTCTTT.